This TCR beta chain was identified in a study of shared clonotypes between healthy human individuals. Study background: Donors had three CD4 naive, three CD4 memory, two CD8 naive and one CD8 memory plate apiece.

Naive-designated CD8 cells lacked CD45RO, were positively enriched for CCR7, and omitted terminally differentiated effector memory CD45RA+ cells. There are 15 residues in the CDR3. V lost 1 base to trimming and J lost 6 bases, with 12 bases between them. Germline loops: CDR1 SEHNR, CDR2 FQNEAQ (reference sequence). Genomic DNA of each subset was evenly split across several immunoSEQ plates. As originally analysed: Filtering differed for immunoSEQ, which gave only junction sequences without quality scores. Method: immunoSEQ multiplex PCR; TCRdb's copy keeps in-frame clones and lacks some. V and J calls and clone size are given by that table; D and trimming were obtained from the DNA. Found here are about 2 million clones, approximately 95% of them singletons; the top ten hold 0.85% to 1.3%.

The sequence derives from a man between 18 and 29 years old in good health. The V gene is TRBV7-9, the J gene TRBJ2-2; D not certain. Input material: naive CD8+ T cells sorted from blood. In DNA form, the CDR3 reads TGTGCCAGCAGCTTAGAAGGTAGGGCGGCCGGGGAGCTGTTTTTT. Translating it yields CASSLEGRAAGELFF. Using reference TRBV7-9 and TRBJ2-2 for the parts outside the CDR3, the full variable domain is DTGVSQNPRHKITKRGQNVTFRCDPISEHNRLYWYRQTLGQGPEFLTYFQNEAQLEKSRLLSDRFSAERPKGSFSTLEIQRTEQGDSAMYLCASSLEGRAAGELFFGEGSRLTVL.